A selection of T cell receptor beta chains follows, all from one sample in a study of blood T cell repertoires in COVID-19. The table came from immunoSEQ multiplex PCR; TCRdb's copy has only in-frame clones and leaves some out. The table has 200,000 to 250,000 clones, about three quarters seen once; the top ten hold 4.5% to 7%. Source material: peripheral blood. The receptor source for this set is a woman in her 70s with acute or convalescent COVID-19. CDR3s include the opening cysteine and the closing phenylalanine or tryptophan. The D gene is left open where the match is weak. Clone size appears in some rows only: once, few, many, or a class for an expanded clone.

size	V	J	D	DNA	CDR3
-	TRBV4-1	TRBJ1-4	-	TGCGCCAGCAGCCAAGGTGTCGTAACTATAATAACTAATGAAAAACTGTTTTTT	CASSQGVVTIITNEKLFF
-	TRBV6-4	TRBJ2-2	TRBD1	TGTGCCAGCGCGGGACAGGGGCACACCGGGGAGCTGTTTTTT	CASAGQGHTGELFF
-	TRBV28	TRBJ2-5	-	TGTGCCAGCAGTTTGGGCAGGGGCTCAAAGGGTGAGACCCAGTACTTC	CASSLGRGSKGETQYF
-	TRBV5-1	TRBJ1-5	-	TGCGCCAGCAGCTTGGCACCGGGTAGCAATCAGCCCCAGCATTTT	CASSLAPGSNQPQHF
few	TRBV19	TRBJ2-5	-	TGTGCCAGTAGTTCTGCAGGGGCAGGGGAAGAGACCCAGTACTTC	CASSSAGAGEETQYF
once	TRBV28	TRBJ1-2	-	TGTGCCAGCAGTACCCCGGACAGAAACTATGGCTACACCTTC	CASSTPDRNYGYTF
-	TRBV24-1	TRBJ2-1	TRBD1	TGTGCCACCAGTGCTGGGGGACAGGGGGCCAATGAGCAGTTCTTC	CATSAGGQGANEQFF
-	TRBV10-2	TRBJ1-1	-	TGCGCCAGCAGTGATCGGGGGATGAACACTGAAGCTTTCTTT	CASSDRGMNTEAFF
-	TRBV5-1	TRBJ2-5	TRBD2	TGCGCCAGCAGCTTGCTAGCGGGAGAGTTTGAGACCCAGTACTTC	CASSLLAGEFETQYF
-	TRBV29-1	TRBJ2-3	-	TGCAGCGTTGAAGTCAGGGGCCCAGATACGCAGTATTTT	CSVEVRGPDTQYF
-	TRBV2	TRBJ2-3	-	TGTGCCAGCAGTAACCAGGGAGATACGCAGTATTTT	CASSNQGDTQYF
-	TRBV18	TRBJ1-6	-	TGTGCCAGCTCATCAAGCACAGTCGATAATTCACCCCTCCACTTT	CASSSSTVDNSPLHF
-	TRBV6-5	TRBJ2-1	-	TGTGCCAGCGGGGCTAGCGCATCCTACAATGAGCAGTTCTTC	CASGASASYNEQFF
-	TRBV6-5	TRBJ2-7	-	TGTGCCAGCACCCTGGGCCATTCAGGCGAGCAGTACTTC	CASTLGHSGEQYF
-	TRBV10-3	TRBJ2-1	-	TGTGCCATCAGGGAGGAACAGGGAATCCTCAATGAGCAGTTCTTC	CAIREEQGILNEQFF
once	TRBV18	TRBJ2-1	-	TGTGCCAGCTCACCACCCGAGGGGACAAGCTACAATGAGCAGTTCTTC	CASSPPEGTSYNEQFF
-	TRBV7-2	TRBJ2-2	TRBD2	TGTGCCAGCAGCTTAGGGCTAGCGGGAACGAACACCGGGGAGCTGTTTTTT	CASSLGLAGTNTGELFF
-	TRBV4-2	TRBJ1-4	-	TGTGCCAGCAGCCCCGCCGGAGCAACTAATGAAAAACTGTTTTTT	CASSPAGATNEKLFF
-	TRBV28	TRBJ2-3	-	TGTGCCAGCAGCCCACCCGTAGTCGCAGATACGCAGTATTTT	CASSPPVVADTQYF
once	TRBV11-1	TRBJ2-3	TRBD1	TGTGCCAGCAGCCTCGGACAGGGGGCCGATACGCAGTATTTT	CASSLGQGADTQYF
-	TRBV6-5	TRBJ2-1	-	TGTGCCAGCAGTTACTACCGGGACTACAATGAGCAGTTCTTC	CASSYYRDYNEQFF
-	TRBV5-8	TRBJ2-1	-	TGTGCCAGCAGCAAGACAGTAAGCTCCTACAATGAGCAGTTCTTC	CASSKTVSSYNEQFF